This T cell receptor beta chain stems from a study of T cells in Graves' hyperthyroidism and ophthalmopathy. Overall study findings and caveats: Patients with ophthalmopathy were separated from those with stable hyperthyroidism by a 13 V-J model. The blood repertoire included most of the expanded thyroid clonotypes above 0.001.

In this sample, this clonotype turned up many times. Its specificity is unknown. Graves' hyperthyroidism was deemed stable given no ophthalmopathy progression within 18 months. Thyroid ultrasound and orbital computed tomography, with clinical symptoms and serum thyroxine and TRAb, informed diagnoses. This CDR3 contains 15 residues. CDR1 is SGHDT, CDR2 YYEEEE, per germline. The germline V and J ends were trimmed by 2 bases and 8 bases, with 14 bases remaining between them. Researchers took RNA transcripts and amplified the TCR beta CDR3 regions from them. When the TCR CDR3 underwent first-round RT-PCR, the HTBI primer set was used. Using its own MiXCR run on the multiplex PCR reads, TCRdb lists one record per CDR3 protein. The sample has some 500,000 distinct CDR3 sequences, approximately 15% seen once.

The rearrangement links TRBV5-6 to TRBJ1-6; D is undetermined. This TCR came from a young woman with Graves' hyperthyroidism. The specimen sequenced was blood. CDR3 loop: CASSFMGLVDSPLHF. The CDR3 DNA reads TGTGCCAGCAGCTTCATGGGGTTGGTAGATTCACCCCTCCACTTT.